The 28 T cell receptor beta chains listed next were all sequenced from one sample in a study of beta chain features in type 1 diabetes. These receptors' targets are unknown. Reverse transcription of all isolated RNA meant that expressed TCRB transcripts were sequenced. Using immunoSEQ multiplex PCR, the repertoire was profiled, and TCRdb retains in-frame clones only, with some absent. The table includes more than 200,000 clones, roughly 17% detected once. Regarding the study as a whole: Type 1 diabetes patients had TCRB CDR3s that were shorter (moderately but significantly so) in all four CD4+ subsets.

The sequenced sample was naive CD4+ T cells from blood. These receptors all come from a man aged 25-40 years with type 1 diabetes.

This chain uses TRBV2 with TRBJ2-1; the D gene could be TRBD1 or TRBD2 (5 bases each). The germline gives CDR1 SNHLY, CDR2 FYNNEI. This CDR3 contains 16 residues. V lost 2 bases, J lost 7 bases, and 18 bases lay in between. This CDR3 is CASSETGAGWANEQFF. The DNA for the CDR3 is TGTGCCAGCAGTGAAACTGGGGCGGGTTGGGCAAATGAGCAGTTCTTC.

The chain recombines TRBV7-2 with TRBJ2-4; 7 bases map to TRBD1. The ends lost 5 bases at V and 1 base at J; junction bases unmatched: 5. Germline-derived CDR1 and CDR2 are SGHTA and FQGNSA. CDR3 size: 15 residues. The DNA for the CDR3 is TGTGCCAGCAGCCACACAGGGGCGGCCAAAAACATTCAGTACTTC. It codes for CASSHTGAAKNIQYF.

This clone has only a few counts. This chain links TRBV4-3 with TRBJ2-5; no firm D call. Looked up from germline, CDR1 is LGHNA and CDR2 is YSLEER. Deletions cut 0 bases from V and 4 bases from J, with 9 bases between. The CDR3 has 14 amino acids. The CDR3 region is CASSQESRRETQYF. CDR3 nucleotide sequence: TGCGCCAGCAGCCAAGAGTCCAGGCGAGAGACCCAGTACTTC.

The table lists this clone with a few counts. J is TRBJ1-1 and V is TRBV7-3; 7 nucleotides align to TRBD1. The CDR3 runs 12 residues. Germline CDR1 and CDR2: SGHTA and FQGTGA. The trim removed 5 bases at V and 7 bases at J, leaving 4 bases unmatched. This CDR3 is CASSEPGGEAFF. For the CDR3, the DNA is TGTGCCAGCAGCGAACCAGGGGGTGAAGCTTTCTTT. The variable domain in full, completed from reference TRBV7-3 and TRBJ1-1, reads GAGVSQTPSNKVTEKGKYVELRCDPISGHTALYWYRQSLGQGPEFLIYFQGTGAADDSGLPNDRFFAVRPEGSVSTLKIQRTERGDSAVYLCASSEPGGEAFFGQGTRLTVV.

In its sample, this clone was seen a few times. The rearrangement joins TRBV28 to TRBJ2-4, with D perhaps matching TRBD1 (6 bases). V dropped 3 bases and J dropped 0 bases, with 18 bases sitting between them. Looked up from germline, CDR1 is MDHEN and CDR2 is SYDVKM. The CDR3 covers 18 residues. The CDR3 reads CASSFIRQTGLAKNIQYF. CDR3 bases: TGTGCCAGCAGTTTCATCCGGCAGACAGGCTTAGCCAAAAACATTCAGTACTTC.

The CDR3 loop is CASSALAAQETQYF. The CDR3 nucleotides read TGTGCCAGCAGTGCACTAGCGGCGCAAGAGACCCAGTACTTC. V gene TRBV7-9 combines with J gene TRBJ2-5; 8 bases fit TRBD2. V lost 6 bases to trimming and J lost 2 bases; unmatched junction nucleotides: 5. CDR1 is SEHNR, CDR2 FQNEAQ, per germline (reference sequence). This CDR3 region has 14 residues.

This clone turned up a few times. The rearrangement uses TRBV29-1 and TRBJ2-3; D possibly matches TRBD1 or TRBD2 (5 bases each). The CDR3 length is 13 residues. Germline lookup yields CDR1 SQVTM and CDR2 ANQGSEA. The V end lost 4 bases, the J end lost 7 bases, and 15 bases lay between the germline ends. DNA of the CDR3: TGCAGCGTTGCCGGGACCCTAGGGTATACGCAGTATTTT. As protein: CSVAGTLGYTQYF.

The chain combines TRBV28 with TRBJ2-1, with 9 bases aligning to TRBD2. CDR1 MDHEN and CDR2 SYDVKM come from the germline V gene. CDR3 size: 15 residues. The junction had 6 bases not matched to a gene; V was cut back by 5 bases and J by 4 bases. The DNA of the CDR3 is TGTGCCAGCAGTATCTCTAGCGGGACGTACAATGAGCAGTTCTTC. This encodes CASSISSGTYNEQFF.

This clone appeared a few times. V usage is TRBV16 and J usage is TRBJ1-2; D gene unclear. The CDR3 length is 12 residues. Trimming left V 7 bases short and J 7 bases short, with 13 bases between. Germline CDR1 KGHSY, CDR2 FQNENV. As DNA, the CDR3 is TGTGCCAGCACGTCCGCGGTGGGTGGCTACACCTTC. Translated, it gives CASTSAVGGYTF. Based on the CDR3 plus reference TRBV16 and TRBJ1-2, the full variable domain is GEEVAQTPKHLVRGEGQKAKLYCAPIKGHSYVFWYQQVLKNEFKFLISFQNENVFDETGMPKERFSAKCLPNSPCSLEIQATKLEDSAVYFCASTSAVGGYTFGSGTRLTVV.

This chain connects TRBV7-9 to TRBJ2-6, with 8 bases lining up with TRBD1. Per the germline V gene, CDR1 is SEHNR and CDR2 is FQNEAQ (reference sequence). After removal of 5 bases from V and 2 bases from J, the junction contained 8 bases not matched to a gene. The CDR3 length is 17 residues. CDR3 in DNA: TGTGCCAGCAGCCCCGAACAGGGGGTAACTGGGGCCAACGTCCTGACTTTC. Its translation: CASSPEQGVTGANVLTF.

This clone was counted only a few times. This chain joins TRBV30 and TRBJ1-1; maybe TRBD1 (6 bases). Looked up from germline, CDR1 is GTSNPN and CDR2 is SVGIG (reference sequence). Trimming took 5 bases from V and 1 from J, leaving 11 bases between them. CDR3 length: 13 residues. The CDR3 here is CAWGGTRNTEAFF. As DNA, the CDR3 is TGTGCCTGGGGCGGGACACGGAACACTGAAGCTTTCTTT.

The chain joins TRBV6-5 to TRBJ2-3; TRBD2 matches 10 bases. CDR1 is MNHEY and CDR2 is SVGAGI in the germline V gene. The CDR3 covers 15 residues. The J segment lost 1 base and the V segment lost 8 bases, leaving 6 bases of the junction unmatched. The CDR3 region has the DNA TGTGCCAGCGGGGAGACTAGCGGGCGCACAGATACGCAGTATTTT. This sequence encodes CASGETSGRTDTQYF.

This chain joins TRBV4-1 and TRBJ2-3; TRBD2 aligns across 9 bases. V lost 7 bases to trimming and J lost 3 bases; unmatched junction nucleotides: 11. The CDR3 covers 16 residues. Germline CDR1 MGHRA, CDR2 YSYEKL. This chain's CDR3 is CASTIMASGKTDTQYF. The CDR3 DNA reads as TGCGCCAGCACTATAATGGCTAGCGGGAAGACAGATACGCAGTATTTT.

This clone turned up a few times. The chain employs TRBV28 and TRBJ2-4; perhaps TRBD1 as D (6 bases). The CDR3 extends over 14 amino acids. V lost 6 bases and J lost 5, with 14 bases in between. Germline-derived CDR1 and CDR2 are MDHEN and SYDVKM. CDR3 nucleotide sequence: TGTGCCAGCAGAGACCAGGGGCTAGAAAACATTCAGTACTTC. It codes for CASRDQGLENIQYF.

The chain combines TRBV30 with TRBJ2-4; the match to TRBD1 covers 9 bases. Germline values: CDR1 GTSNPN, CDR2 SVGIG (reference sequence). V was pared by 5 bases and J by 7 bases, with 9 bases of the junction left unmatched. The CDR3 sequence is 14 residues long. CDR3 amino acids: CAWGPGTGRNIQYF. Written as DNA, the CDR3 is TGTGCCTGGGGACCCGGGACAGGGAGGAACATTCAGTACTTC. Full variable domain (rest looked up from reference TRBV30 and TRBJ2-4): SQTIHQWPATLVQPVGSPLSLECTVEGTSNPNLYWYRQAAGRGLQLLFYSVGIGQISSEVPQNLSASRPQDRQFILSSKKLLLSDSGFYLCAWGPGTGRNIQYFGAGTRLSVL.

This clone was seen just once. The DNA for the CDR3 is TGTGCCAGCAGTGACACAGATACGCAGTATTTT. The encoded protein is CASSDTDTQYF. The chain links TRBV6-4 to TRBJ2-3; D remains unclear. V dropped 2 bases and J dropped 3 bases, with 0 bases sitting between them. This CDR3 has 11 amino acids. Germline CDR1 is MRHNA and CDR2 is SNTAGT.

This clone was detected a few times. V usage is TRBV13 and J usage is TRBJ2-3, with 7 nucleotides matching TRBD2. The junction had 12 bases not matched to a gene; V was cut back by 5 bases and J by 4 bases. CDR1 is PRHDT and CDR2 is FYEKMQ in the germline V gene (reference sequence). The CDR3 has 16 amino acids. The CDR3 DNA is TGTGCCAGCAGCCCGCCATGGACTAGGACCCCAGATACGCAGTATTTT. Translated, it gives CASSPPWTRTPDTQYF.

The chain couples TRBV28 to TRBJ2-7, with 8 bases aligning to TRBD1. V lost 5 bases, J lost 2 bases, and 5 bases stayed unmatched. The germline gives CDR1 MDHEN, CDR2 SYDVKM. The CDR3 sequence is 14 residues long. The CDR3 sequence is CASSPGQGPYEQYF. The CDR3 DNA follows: TGTGCCAGCAGTCCCGGACAGGGCCCCTACGAGCAGTACTTC.

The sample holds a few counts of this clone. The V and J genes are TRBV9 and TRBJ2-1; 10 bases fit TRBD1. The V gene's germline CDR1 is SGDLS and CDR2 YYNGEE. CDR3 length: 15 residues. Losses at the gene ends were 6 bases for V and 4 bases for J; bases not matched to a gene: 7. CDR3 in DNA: TGTGCCAGCACACCGGGACAGGGGCTATACAATGAGCAGTTCTTC. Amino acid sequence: CASTPGQGLYNEQFF.

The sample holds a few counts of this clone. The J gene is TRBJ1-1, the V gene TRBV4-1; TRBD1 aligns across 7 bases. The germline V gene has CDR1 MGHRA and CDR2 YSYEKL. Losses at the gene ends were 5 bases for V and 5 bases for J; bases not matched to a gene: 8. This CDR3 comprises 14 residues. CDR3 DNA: TGCGCCAGCAGCACGCGACAGGGAGGGACTGAAGCTTTCTTT. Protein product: CASSTRQGGTEAFF.

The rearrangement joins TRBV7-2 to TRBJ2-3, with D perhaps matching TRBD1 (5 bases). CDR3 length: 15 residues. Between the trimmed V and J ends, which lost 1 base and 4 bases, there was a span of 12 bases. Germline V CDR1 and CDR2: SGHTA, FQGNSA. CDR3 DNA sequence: TGTGCCAGCAGCTTAGAATGGGGCCAGGCAGATACGCAGTATTTT. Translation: CASSLEWGQADTQYF.

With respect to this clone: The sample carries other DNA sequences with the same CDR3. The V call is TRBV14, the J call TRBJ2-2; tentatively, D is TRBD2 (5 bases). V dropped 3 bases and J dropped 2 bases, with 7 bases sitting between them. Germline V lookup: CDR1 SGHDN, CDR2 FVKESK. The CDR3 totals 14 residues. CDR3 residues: CASSQDFNTGELFF. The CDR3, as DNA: TGTGCCAGCAGCCAGGACTTCAACACCGGGGAGCTGTTTTTT.

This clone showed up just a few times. Written as DNA, the CDR3 is TGCAGCGTTGGACAGCCCTATGGCTACACCTTC. Protein product: CSVGQPYGYTF. This chain uses TRBV29-1 with TRBJ1-2; D is possibly TRBD1 (5 bases). The germline V gene has CDR1 SQVTM and CDR2 ANQGSEA. V was pared by 4 bases and J by 4 bases, with 7 bases between. The CDR3 has 11 amino acids.

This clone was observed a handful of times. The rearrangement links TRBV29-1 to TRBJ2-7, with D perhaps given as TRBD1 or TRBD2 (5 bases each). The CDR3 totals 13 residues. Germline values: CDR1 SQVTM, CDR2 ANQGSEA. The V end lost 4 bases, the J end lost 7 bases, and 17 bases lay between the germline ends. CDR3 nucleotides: TGCAGCGTTGTCGGGACCTCAACGGGAGAGCAGTACTTC. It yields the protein CSVVGTSTGEQYF.

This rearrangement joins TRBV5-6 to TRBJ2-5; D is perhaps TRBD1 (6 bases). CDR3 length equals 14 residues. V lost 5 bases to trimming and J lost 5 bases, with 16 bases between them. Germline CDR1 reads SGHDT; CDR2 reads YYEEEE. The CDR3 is CASRTDRLSETQYF. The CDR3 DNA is TGTGCCAGCAGGACTGACAGGTTAAGCGAGACCCAGTACTTC.

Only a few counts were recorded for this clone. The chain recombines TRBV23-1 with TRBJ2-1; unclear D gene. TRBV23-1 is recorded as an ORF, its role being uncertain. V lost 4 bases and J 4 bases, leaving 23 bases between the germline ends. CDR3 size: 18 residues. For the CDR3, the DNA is TGCGCCAGCAGTCCGTCCCTCGGTAGGGTAGAGTATTACAATGAGCAGTTCTTC. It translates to CASSPSLGRVEYYNEQFF.

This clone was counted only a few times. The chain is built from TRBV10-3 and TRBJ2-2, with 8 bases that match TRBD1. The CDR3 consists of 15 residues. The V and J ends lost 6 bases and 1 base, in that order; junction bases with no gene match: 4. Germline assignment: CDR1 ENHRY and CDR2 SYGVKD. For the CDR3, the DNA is TGTGCCATCAGACGGGGACAGGAGAACACCGGGGAGCTGTTTTTT. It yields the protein CAIRRGQENTGELFF.

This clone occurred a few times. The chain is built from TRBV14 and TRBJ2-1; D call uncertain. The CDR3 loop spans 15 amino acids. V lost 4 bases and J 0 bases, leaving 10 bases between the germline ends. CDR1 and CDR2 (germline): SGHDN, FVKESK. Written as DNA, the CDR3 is TGTGCCAGCAGCCCCCGTCTGGGCTCCTACAATGAGCAGTTCTTC. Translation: CASSPRLGSYNEQFF.